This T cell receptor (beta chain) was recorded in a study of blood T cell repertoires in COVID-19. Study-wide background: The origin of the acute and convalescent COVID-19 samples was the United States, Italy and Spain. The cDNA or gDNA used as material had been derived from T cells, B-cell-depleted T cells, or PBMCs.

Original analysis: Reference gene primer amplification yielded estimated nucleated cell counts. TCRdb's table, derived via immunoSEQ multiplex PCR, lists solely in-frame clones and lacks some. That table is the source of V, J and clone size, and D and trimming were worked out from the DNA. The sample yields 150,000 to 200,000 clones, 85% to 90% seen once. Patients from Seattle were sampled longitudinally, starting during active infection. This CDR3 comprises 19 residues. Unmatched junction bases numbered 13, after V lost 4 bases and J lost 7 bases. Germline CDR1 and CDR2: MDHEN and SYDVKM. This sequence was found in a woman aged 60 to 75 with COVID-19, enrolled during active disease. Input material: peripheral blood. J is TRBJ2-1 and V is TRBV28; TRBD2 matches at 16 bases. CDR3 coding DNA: TGTGCCAGCAGTTGGCCCGCCGGGACTAGCGGGAGGGAGGGGAATGAGCAGTTCTTC. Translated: CASSWPAGTSGREGNEQFF.